What follows are 16 T cell receptor beta chains derived from one specimen sequenced in a study of T cell responses to AZD1222 COVID-19 vaccine. Repertoires were generated with immunoSEQ multiplex PCR, while TCRdb's copy carries only in-frame clones and drops some. The sample yields some 130,000 clones, about 82% seen once. Sample: peripheral blood, taken 28 days after the second dose of the MenACWY control vaccine. These TCRs come from an adult who received the MenACWY meningococcal vaccine as a control.

The genes are TRBV18 and TRBJ1-1; perhaps TRBD1 as D (6 bases). The CDR3 loop spans 15 amino acids. The V end lost 5 bases, the J end lost 8 bases, and 21 bases lay between the germline ends. Germline assignment: CDR1 KGHSH and CDR2 LQKENI. The CDR3 bases are TGTGCCAGCTCATCCTACATAGGGGGGCCCAGGGAAGCTTTCTTT. As protein: CASSSYIGGPREAFF. Full variable domain (outside the CDR3, taken from reference TRBV18 and TRBJ1-1): NAGVMQNPRHLVRRRGQEARLRCSPMKGHSHVYWYRQLPEEGLKFMVYLQKENIIDESGMPKERFSAEFPKEGPSILRIQQVVRGDSAAYFCASSSYIGGPREAFFGQGTRLTVV.

The table lists this clone with a few counts. J is TRBJ2-5 and V is TRBV3-1 (or the pseudogene TRBV3-2), with 9 bases matching TRBD2. Trimming removed 4 bases from V and 1 base from J; junction bases left unmatched: 7. The CDR3 totals 16 residues. Germline lookup yields CDR1 LGHDT and CDR2 YNNKEL (reference sequence). Written as DNA, the CDR3 is TGTGCCAGCAGCCCCGGAGTAGCGGGGGTCCAAGAGACCCAGTACTTC. The encoded protein is CASSPGVAGVQETQYF.

The chain combines TRBV6-5 with TRBJ1-6; perhaps TRBD1 as D (6 bases). V was trimmed by 10 bases and J by 6 bases, leaving 13 bases between them. The germline CDR1 and CDR2 sequences are MNHEY and SVGAGI. The CDR3 is 13 amino acids. The DNA for the CDR3 is TGTGCCACCCTGGGACAAGTTAATTCACCCCTCCACTTT. Translation gives CATLGQVNSPLHF.

The V call is TRBV30, the J call TRBJ2-1; 11 bases are shared with TRBD1. This CDR3 spans 14 amino acids. V shed 3 bases, J shed 6 bases, and the junction held 4 bases outside the gene matches. Germline CDR1 is GTSNPN and CDR2 is SVGIG (reference sequence). This CDR3 is CAWSGTGGGNEQFF. The CDR3 coding sequence is TGTGCCTGGAGCGGGACAGGGGGAGGCAATGAGCAGTTCTTC.

Only one count was recorded for this clone. The V gene is TRBV28, the J gene TRBJ1-4, with 8 bases identical to TRBD1. The CDR3 covers 16 residues. Trimming took 2 bases from V and 13 from J; bases not matched to a gene: 15. Germline values: CDR1 MDHEN, CDR2 SYDVKM. The chain's CDR3 is CASSLVGGPTGAALFF. CDR3 nucleotides: TGTGCCAGCAGTTTAGTGGGGGGCCCGACAGGGGCGGCACTGTTTTTT.

This clone came up a few times. CDR3 DNA sequence: TGTGCCAGCAAGAGCGGGGGTACTGAAGCTTTCTTT. The encoded protein is CASKSGGTEAFF. The chain combines TRBV6-5 with TRBJ1-1; TRBD1 is a possible D gene (5 bases). The CDR3 is 12 amino acids. CDR1 MNHEY and CDR2 SVGAGI come from the germline V gene. Between the trimmed V and J ends, which lost 7 bases and 5 bases, there was a span of 11 bases.

A few counts support this clone. V and J are TRBV5-1 and TRBJ2-5; 12 nucleotides align to TRBD1. CDR3 length: 16 residues. Germline V CDR1 and CDR2: SGHRS, YFSETQ. The J segment lost 2 bases and the V segment lost 3 bases, leaving 5 bases of the junction unmatched. The CDR3 reads CASSSGTGGYQETQYF. DNA for the CDR3: TGCGCCAGCAGCTCCGGGACAGGGGGCTATCAAGAGACCCAGTACTTC.

V usage is TRBV18 and J usage is TRBJ2-3; 10 bases are shared with TRBD2. Trimming cost V 3 bases and J 2 bases; bases outside gene matches: 5. The CDR3 length is 16 residues. Per the germline V gene, CDR1 is KGHSH and CDR2 is LQKENI. This CDR3 reads CASSPTTSGNTDTQYF. CDR3 bases: TGTGCCAGCTCACCTACAACTAGCGGGAACACAGATACGCAGTATTTT.

This clone has more than one count but fewer than ten. V gene TRBV2 combines with J gene TRBJ2-1; 13 nucleotides match TRBD2. Trimming took 1 base from V and 7 from J; bases not matched to a gene: 7. The CDR3 has 17 amino acids. Germline CDR1 is SNHLY and CDR2 is FYNNEI. The CDR3 DNA is TGTGCCAGCAGTGAAGAACTAGCGGGAGGGTCTAGGAATGAGCAGTTCTTC. Residues: CASSEELAGGSRNEQFF.

The chain links TRBV2 to TRBJ1-6; possibly TRBD1 for D (6 bases). V lost 4 bases to trimming and J lost 7 bases, with 11 bases between them. Germline V gives CDR1 SNHLY, CDR2 FYNNEI. The CDR3 consists of 14 residues. CDR3 sequence reads: CASSVGAGNSPLHF. The DNA of the CDR3 is TGTGCCAGCAGTGTGGGGGCGGGGAATTCACCCCTCCACTTT.

For this clone: The same CDR3 can be traced to other DNA sequences in this sample. J is TRBJ2-7 and V is TRBV6-1; TRBD2 might be the D (6 bases). The V gene's germline CDR1 is MNHNS and CDR2 SASEGT. The CDR3 loop spans 14 amino acids. Trimming took off 0 bases at V and 1 base at J, with 7 bases between the two ends. In DNA, the CDR3 is TGTGCCAGCAGTGAAGCGGGGGGATCCTACGAGCAGTACGTC. Amino acid sequence: CASSEAGGSYEQYV.

The chain carries TRBV5-6 and TRBJ1-6; D might be TRBD1 (6 bases). The germline CDR1 and CDR2 sequences are SGHDT and YYEEEE. The CDR3 sequence is 13 residues long. With 5 bases removed from V and 7 bases from J, the gap between germline ends came to 10 bases. The CDR3, as DNA: TGTGCCAGCAGGAGGGGGACAAATTCACCCCTCCACTTT. Translation gives CASRRGTNSPLHF.

The chain carries TRBV5-8 and TRBJ1-5, with 10 bases fitting TRBD1. The CDR3 runs 17 residues. V shed 3 bases and J 4 bases; nucleotides not matched to a gene: 10. In germline, CDR1 is SGHTS, CDR2 YDEGEE. CDR3 protein: CASSWGGGQGWNQPQHF. CDR3 in DNA: TGTGCCAGCAGCTGGGGCGGGGGACAGGGGTGGAATCAGCCCCAGCATTTT.

V usage is TRBV28 and J usage is TRBJ1-3; D not resolved. Germline V CDR1 and CDR2: MDHEN, SYDVKM. The CDR3 sequence is 15 residues long. V was cut by 3 bases and J by 4 bases, with 13 bases left in between. The DNA for the CDR3 is TGTGCCAGCAGTTTCTCTTTACTAGCGGGAAACACCATATATTTT. It yields the protein CASSFSLLAGNTIYF.

This clone was counted once. The chain couples TRBV4-2 to TRBJ1-4; D ambiguous. Trimming took off 8 bases at V and 6 bases at J, with 16 bases between the two ends. Germline V lookup: CDR1 LGHNA, CDR2 YNFKEQ. This CDR3 is built from 14 residues. The CDR3 loop reads CASSRAGGDEKLFF. The CDR3, as DNA: TGTGCCAGCTCCCGTGCGGGAGGTGATGAAAAACTGTTTTTT.

The rearrangement links TRBV19 to TRBJ2-2; 9 bases align to TRBD1. J was trimmed by 5 bases and V by 10 bases; bases with no gene match: 14. The germline V gene encodes CDR1 LNHDA and CDR2 SQIVND (reference sequence). The CDR3 totals 16 residues. CDR3 coding DNA: TGTGCCACACACCTCCGGGACAGGGAGTGGACCGGGGAGCTGTTTTTT. Amino acid sequence: CATHLRDREWTGELFF.